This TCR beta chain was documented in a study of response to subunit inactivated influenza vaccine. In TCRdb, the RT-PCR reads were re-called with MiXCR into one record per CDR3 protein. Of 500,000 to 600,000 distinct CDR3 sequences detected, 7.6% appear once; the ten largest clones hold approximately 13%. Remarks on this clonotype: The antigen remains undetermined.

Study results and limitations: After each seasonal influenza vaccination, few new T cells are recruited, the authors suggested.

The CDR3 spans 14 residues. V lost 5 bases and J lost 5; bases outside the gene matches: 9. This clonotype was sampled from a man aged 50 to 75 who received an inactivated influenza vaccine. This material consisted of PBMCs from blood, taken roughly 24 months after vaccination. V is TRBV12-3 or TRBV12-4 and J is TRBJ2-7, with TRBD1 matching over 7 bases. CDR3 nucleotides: TGTGCCAGCAGTCGCGACCACAGGGGTAACGAGCAGTACTTC. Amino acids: CASSRDHRGNEQYF.